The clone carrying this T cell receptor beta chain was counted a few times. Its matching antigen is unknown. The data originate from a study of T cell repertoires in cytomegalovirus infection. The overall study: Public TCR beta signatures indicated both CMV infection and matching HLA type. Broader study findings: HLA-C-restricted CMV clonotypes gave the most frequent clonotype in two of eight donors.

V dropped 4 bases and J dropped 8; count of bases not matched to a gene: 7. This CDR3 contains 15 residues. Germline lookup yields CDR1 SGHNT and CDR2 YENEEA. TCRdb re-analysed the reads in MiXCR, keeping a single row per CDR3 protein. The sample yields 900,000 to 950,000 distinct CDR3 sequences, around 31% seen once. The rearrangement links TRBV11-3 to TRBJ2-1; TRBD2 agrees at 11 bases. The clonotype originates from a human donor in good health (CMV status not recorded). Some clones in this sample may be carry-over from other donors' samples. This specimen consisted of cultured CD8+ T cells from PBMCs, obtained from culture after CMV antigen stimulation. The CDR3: CASSSYSGGADEQFF. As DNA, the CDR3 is TGTGCCAGCAGCTCTTATAGCGGGGGGGCCGATGAGCAGTTCTTC.